These T cell receptor beta chains were read from a single sample in a study of blood T cell repertoires in COVID-19. Repertoires were generated with immunoSEQ multiplex PCR, while TCRdb's copy carries only in-frame clones and drops some. In the table there are hundreds of thousands of clones, 75% to 90% of which are singletons. The sequenced material came from peripheral blood. The receptors originated from a woman aged 18 to 35 with acute or convalescent COVID-19. Both conserved end residues are part of each CDR3. Each record gives: D gene, V gene, clone size, J gene, CDR3 DNA, CDR3 protein. The D gene is left open where the match is weak. Size values are once, few and many counts, or a class for expanded clones, and some rows have none.

.,TRBV6-4,many,TRBJ2-3,TGTGCCAGCAGTGAGCGGGGCACAGATACGCAGTATTTT,CASSERGTDTQYF
TRBD1,TRBV7-9,.,TRBJ1-2,TGTGCCAGCAGCTTAGCCCAGACAGGGCATGGCTACACCTTC,CASSLAQTGHGYTF
.,TRBV19,.,TRBJ2-3,TGTGCCACCAGGACACTAAGCACAGATACGCAGTATTTT,CATRTLSTDTQYF
.,TRBV28,.,TRBJ2-5,TGTGCCAGCAGTTTATCAATCGCTAAAGAGACCCAGTACTTC,CASSLSIAKETQYF
.,TRBV21-1,.,TRBJ2-7,TGTGCCAGCAGCAGCTCGGGACAGGGAAGGCCCTACGAGCAGTACTTC,CASSSSGQGRPYEQYF
.,TRBV5-8,.,TRBJ2-2,TGTGCCAGCAGCTTGGTACGGACCGGGGAGCTGTTTTTT,CASSLVRTGELFF
.,TRBV12-3/TRBV12-4,.,TRBJ1-2,TGTGCCAGCAGTTTCTCACTGGGCTACACCTTC,CASSFSLGYTF
TRBD2,TRBV2,.,TRBJ2-1,TGTGCCAGCAGGACATCGTTAGCGGGGGGGCACAATGAGCAGTTCTTC,CASRTSLAGGHNEQFF
TRBD2,TRBV5-1,once,TRBJ2-3,TGCGCCAGCAGCCCCGTGAAGCGGGGGGGCCTCTCAGATACGCAGTATTTT,CASSPVKRGGLSDTQYF
TRBD1,TRBV6-5,once,TRBJ1-3,TGTGCCAGCAGTTACTCTAACAGGGGATCCGGAAACACCATATATTTT,CASSYSNRGSGNTIYF
.,TRBV5-1,.,TRBJ1-2,TGCGCCAGCAGCCTGGACAGTAACTATGGCTACACCTTC,CASSLDSNYGYTF
TRBD2,TRBV9,.,TRBJ2-3,TGTGCCAGCAGCTTACTAGCGGGGGCTAGCACAGATACGCAGTATTTT,CASSLLAGASTDTQYF
.,TRBV19,.,TRBJ1-6,TGTGCCAGTAGTCCCTCCTTCCGCCCTCCGGGTAATTCACCCCTCCACTTT,CASSPSFRPPGNSPLHF
.,TRBV5-5,.,TRBJ2-7,TGTGCCAGCAGCTGGTTACTCTCCTACGAGCAGTACTTC,CASSWLLSYEQYF
.,TRBV5-6,.,TRBJ1-4,TGTGCCAGCAGTTTGGGAGGAAAACTGTTTTTT,CASSLGGKLFF
.,TRBV3-1/TRBV3-2,.,TRBJ1-1,TGTGCCAGCAGCCCTACGGGATCGAACACTGAAGCTTTCTTT,CASSPTGSNTEAFF
TRBD1,TRBV7-2,.,TRBJ2-3,TGTGCCAGCAGCTTAGGACAGGGGGCAGATACGCAGTATTTT,CASSLGQGADTQYF
.,TRBV3-1/TRBV3-2,.,TRBJ1-1,TGTGCCAGCAGCCTTGGACAGCCGACTGAAGCTTTCTTT,CASSLGQPTEAFF
.,TRBV15,once,TRBJ1-5,TGTGCCACCAGCAGAGGGGGGGAGGGAGGCAATCAGCCCCAGCATTTT,CATSRGGEGGNQPQHF
.,TRBV2,.,TRBJ2-7,TGTGCCAGCAGCTCCACCTATTTCTCCTACGAGCAGTACTTC,CASSSTYFSYEQYF
.,TRBV12-3/TRBV12-4,few,TRBJ1-1,TGTGCCAGCAGTTTATTATCCTTTGAAGCTTTCTTT,CASSLLSFEAFF
.,TRBV7-9,.,TRBJ2-7,TGTGCCAGCAGCGTTGACACCCACTACGAGCAGTACTTC,CASSVDTHYEQYF
.,TRBV5-1,.,TRBJ1-4,TGCGCCAGCAGCTTTCTCCCCGGGGAGGAAAAACTGTTTTTT,CASSFLPGEEKLFF
.,TRBV3-1/TRBV3-2,.,TRBJ1-6,TGTGCCAGCAGCGGGGCCCCGCAGGTTTCACCCCTCCACTTT,CASSGAPQVSPLHF
TRBD1,TRBV19,.,TRBJ1-2,TGTGCCAGTAGTACTGACAGGGTTTCCTATGGCTACACCTTC,CASSTDRVSYGYTF
TRBD1,TRBV5-4,.,TRBJ2-3,TGTGCCAGCAGCGGGGGACAGACAGATACGCAGTATTTT,CASSGGQTDTQYF
.,TRBV18,.,TRBJ1-4,TGTGCCAGCTCACCAGGGAGCCTTAATGAAAAACTGTTTTTT,CASSPGSLNEKLFF
.,TRBV11-2,.,TRBJ1-5,TGTGCCAGCGCCCCTGGATCGGGTCAGCCCCAGCATTTT,CASAPGSGQPQHF
.,TRBV19,.,TRBJ1-1,TGTGCCAGTATTTCTGAGGGGGCTGAAGCTTTCTTT,CASISEGAEAFF
.,TRBV11-2,.,TRBJ1-1,TGTGCCAGCAGCCATCCGACAGCGAACACTGAAGCTTTCTTT,CASSHPTANTEAFF
TRBD1,TRBV19,once,TRBJ1-3,TGTGCCAGCGCAAGATTCTCGGGACAGGGCTCTGGAAACACCATATATTTT,CASARFSGQGSGNTIYF
.,TRBV14,.,TRBJ1-6,TGTGCCAGCAGCTTCATTAATTCACCCCTCCACTTT,CASSFINSPLHF
.,TRBV27,.,TRBJ1-2,TGTGCCAGCAGTTTTAGGGCAGGGCTTCAGTATGGCTACACCTTC,CASSFRAGLQYGYTF
TRBD1,TRBV13,.,TRBJ1-1,TGTGCCAGCAGCCGAGACAGGGGCACTGAAGCTTTCTTT,CASSRDRGTEAFF
.,TRBV2,.,TRBJ1-5,TGTGCCAGCAGCACCGCGGACATCGCGAGCAATCAGCCCCAGCATTTT,CASSTADIASNQPQHF
.,TRBV15,.,TRBJ2-3,TGTGCCACCAGCAGAGACCGAACCCCTAGGTGGGGCACAGATACGCAGTATTTT,CATSRDRTPRWGTDTQYF
.,TRBV21-1,.,TRBJ2-1,TGTGCCAGCAGCCTCCCCGATGGGACTAGCTCCTACAATGAGCAGTTCTTC,CASSLPDGTSSYNEQFF
TRBD1,TRBV4-1,.,TRBJ1-5,TGCGCCAGCAGCCCTAACACACAGGGGCAGCCCCAGCATTTT,CASSPNTQGQPQHF
.,TRBV19,.,TRBJ1-1,TGTGCCAGTAGTAGGGGCGGTTTGGGGAAGTTGGTATCTTTCTTT,CASSRGGLGKLVSFF
.,TRBV6-5,.,TRBJ2-7,TGTGCCAGCAGTCTTAGCGAAGGCAGCTCCTACGAGCAGTACTTC,CASSLSEGSSYEQYF
TRBD1,TRBV9,once,TRBJ1-4,TGTGCCAGCAGCTCAAGTGGGGGACAGAGGGCAACTAATGAAAAACTGTTTTTT,CASSSSGGQRATNEKLFF
TRBD1,TRBV7-2,.,TRBJ1-2,TGTGCCAGCAGCTTATTTGACAGGGAAGAGCTTGGCTACACCTTC,CASSLFDREELGYTF
.,TRBV4-1,.,TRBJ2-7,TGCGCCAGCAGCGCAGCGGCTTCCTACGAGCAGTACTTC,CASSAAASYEQYF
TRBD1,TRBV5-5,.,TRBJ1-5,TGTGCCAGCAGGAGGGGGCCCGGAAATAGCAATCAGCCCCAGCATTTT,CASRRGPGNSNQPQHF